This T cell receptor beta chain comes out of a study of regulatory T cells in long-lasting Graves disease. Findings of the study overall: Persistent Graves' patients showed less TCR diversity than newly diagnosed ones. Peripheral blood was the sole material, not thyroid tissue.

As for time point: newly diagnosed GD, antithyroid drugs for less than 3 months. Construction of the TCR library relied on RNA isolated from PBMCs. The patients included were those that came from an endocrinology department in Xi'an, China. Arm-PCR of CDR3 regions and iRepertoire HTBI primers were used to build TCR beta libraries. Via MiXCR, TCRdb re-called the multiplex PCR reads, giving one row per CDR3 protein. The table records 360,000 or so distinct CDR3 sequences, approximately 10% of them present only once. On this clonotype itself: The antigen remains unidentified.

The data also belong to a second study, concerning T cells in Graves' hyperthyroidism and ophthalmopathy. As that report states: Appearing also in blood were most of the thyroid clonotypes expanded above 0.001.

The TCR originated in a young woman with Graves disease. The starting material was peripheral blood mononuclear cells (PBMCs), obtained at new diagnosis, from a patient treated with antithyroid drugs.

The CDR3 sequence is CASTLRWAGEEQYF. In DNA, the CDR3 is TGTGCCAGCACTCTGCGCTGGGCGGGGGAGGAGCAGTACTTC. This rearrangement joins TRBV2 to TRBJ2-3; 7 nucleotides align to TRBD2. Gene TRBJ2-7 matches the end of the DNA better, so the J call may be wrong. Germline CDR1 and CDR2: SNHLY and FYNNEI. This CDR3 is built from 14 residues.